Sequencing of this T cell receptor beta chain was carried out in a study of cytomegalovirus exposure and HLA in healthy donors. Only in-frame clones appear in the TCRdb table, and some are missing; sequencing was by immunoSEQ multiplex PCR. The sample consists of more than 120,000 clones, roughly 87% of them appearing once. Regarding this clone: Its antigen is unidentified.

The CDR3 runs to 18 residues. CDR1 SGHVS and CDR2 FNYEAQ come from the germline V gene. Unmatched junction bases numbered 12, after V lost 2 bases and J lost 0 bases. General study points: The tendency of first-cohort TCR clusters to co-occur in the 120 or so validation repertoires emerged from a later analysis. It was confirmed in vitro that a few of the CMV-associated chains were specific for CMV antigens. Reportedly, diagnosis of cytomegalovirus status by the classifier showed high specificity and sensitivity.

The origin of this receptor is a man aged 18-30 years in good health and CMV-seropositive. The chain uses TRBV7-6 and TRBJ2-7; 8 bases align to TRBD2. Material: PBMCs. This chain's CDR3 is CASSLLASGGPLSYEQYF. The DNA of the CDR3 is TGTGCCAGCAGCTTATTAGCCAGCGGGGGACCACTCTCCTACGAGCAGTACTTC.